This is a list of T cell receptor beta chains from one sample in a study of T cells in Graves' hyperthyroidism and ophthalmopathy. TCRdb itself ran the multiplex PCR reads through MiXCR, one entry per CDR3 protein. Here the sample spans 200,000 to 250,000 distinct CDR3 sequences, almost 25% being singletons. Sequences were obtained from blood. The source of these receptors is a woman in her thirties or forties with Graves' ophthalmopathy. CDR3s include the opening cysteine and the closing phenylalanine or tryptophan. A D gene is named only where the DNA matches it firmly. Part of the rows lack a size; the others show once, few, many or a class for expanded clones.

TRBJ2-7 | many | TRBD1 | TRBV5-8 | TGTGCCAGCAGCCTCCGACAGGGTCTGGGCTACGAGCAGTACTTC | CASSLRQGLGYEQYF
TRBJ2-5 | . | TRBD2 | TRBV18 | TGTGCCAGCTCACCGGAGAGCGGGAGGGCCCAGGGGACCCAGTACTTC | CASSPESGRAQGTQYF
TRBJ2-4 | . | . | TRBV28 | TGTGCCAGCAGTTCGGGACGGAGCGGAAACATTCAGTACTTC | CASSSGRSGNIQYF
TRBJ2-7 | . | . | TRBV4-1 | TGCGCCAGCAGCTTGTCAACCTTCTACGAGCAGTACTTC | CASSLSTFYEQYF
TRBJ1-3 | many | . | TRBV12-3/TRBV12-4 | TGTGCCAGCAGTTTGGCAGGGGTGACTGGAAACACCATATATTTT | CASSLAGVTGNTIYF
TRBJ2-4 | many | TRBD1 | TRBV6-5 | TGTGCCAGCAGTAGGGACAGAGAAAACATTCAGTACTTC | CASSRDRENIQYF
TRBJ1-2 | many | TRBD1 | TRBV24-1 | TGTGCCACCAGGGACAGGGACCTGGGCTACACCTTC | CATRDRDLGYTF
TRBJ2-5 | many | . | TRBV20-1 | TGCAGTGCAGCCACGGGAGAGACCCAGTACTTC | CSAATGETQYF
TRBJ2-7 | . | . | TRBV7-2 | TGTGCCAGCAGCTCCCTCGGGGAGACCTACGAGCAGTACTTC | CASSSLGETYEQYF
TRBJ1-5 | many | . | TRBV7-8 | TGTGCCAGCAGCCTGGACAGTGATAGCAATCAGCCCCAGCATTTT | CASSLDSDSNQPQHF
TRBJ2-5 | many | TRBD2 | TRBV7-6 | TGTGCCAGCAGCTTATCGTATGGCGGGAGGGCCGCGGAGACCCAGTACTTC | CASSLSYGGRAAETQYF
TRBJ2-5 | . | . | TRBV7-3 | TGTGCCAGCAGCCTCCGCCGGGGGGAGACCCAGTACTTC | CASSLRRGETQYF
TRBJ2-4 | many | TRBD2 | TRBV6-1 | TGTGCCAGCAGTAATACCCTAGCGGGAGGAAACATTCAGTACTTC | CASSNTLAGGNIQYF
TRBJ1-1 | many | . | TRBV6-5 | TGTGCCAGCAGTCTAGAGACCGGGAACACTGAAGCTTTCTTT | CASSLETGNTEAFF
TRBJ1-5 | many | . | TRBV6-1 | TGTGCCAGCAGGGGAAGATACAATCAGCCCCAGCATTTT | CASRGRYNQPQHF
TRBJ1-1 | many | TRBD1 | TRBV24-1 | TGTGCCGCCGGGACAGTCACTGAAGCTTTCTTT | CAAGTVTEAFF